The 30 T cell receptor beta chains below were found in one sample sequenced in a study of blood T cell repertoires in COVID-19 (dated by TCRdb to about 2020). Library creation used the immunoSEQ multiplex PCR assay. TCRdb carries this immuneACCESS record with in-frame sequences only. Its versions omit some clonotypes, under half of them owing to an unresolved V gene in the studies checked, with the rest unexplained. For this sample there are 15,000 or so clones; roughly 85% appear just once. 24% of the sample is in the top ten clones. The source material was peripheral blood. The receptors stem from a woman aged 55-70 years with acute or convalescent COVID-19.

The chain uses TRBV5-1 and TRBJ2-7, with 7 bases fitting TRBD1. The CDR3 loop spans 16 amino acids. The V gene's germline CDR1 is SGHRS and CDR2 YFSETQ. Trimming removed 3 bases from V and 2 bases from J; junction bases left unmatched: 11. CDR3 residues: CASSSAGTASTYEQYF. The CDR3 DNA reads as TGCGCCAGCAGCTCGGCAGGGACAGCCTCCACCTACGAGCAGTACTTC. The full variable domain, rest sourced from reference TRBV5-1 and TRBJ2-7, is KAGVTQTPRYLIKTRGQQVTLSCSPISGHRSVSWYQQTPGQGLQFLFEYFSETQRNKGNFPGRFSGRQFSNSRSEMNVSTLELGDSALYLCASSSAGTASTYEQYFGPGTRLTVT.

This clone was seen only once. The gene calls are TRBV7-9 and TRBJ1-1; possibly TRBD1 for D (6 bases). Trimming shortened V by 1 base and J by 10 bases, and 10 bases separated the two germline ends. CDR3 size: 12 residues. CDR1 and CDR2 from the germline V gene are SEHNR and FQNEAQ (reference sequence). The CDR3 coding sequence is TGTGCCAGCAGCTTAGAAGTCAGGGGAGCTTTCTTT. Amino acid sequence: CASSLEVRGAFF.

The chain is built from TRBV6-5 and TRBJ2-5, with D maybe TRBD1 (6 bases). The CDR3 runs 13 residues. The V and J ends lost 5 bases and 3 bases respectively, with 10 bases between them. CDR1 MNHEY and CDR2 SVGAGI come from the germline V gene. The CDR3 loop is CASSTDRKETQYF. The CDR3 nucleotides read TGTGCCAGCAGTACTGACAGGAAAGAGACCCAGTACTTC.

The V call is TRBV5-4, the J call TRBJ1-1; D call uncertain. This CDR3 spans 13 amino acids. The V end was cut by 0 bases, the J end by 1 base, with 4 bases between. The germline CDR1 and CDR2 sequences are SGHNT and YYREEE (reference sequence). The CDR3 DNA follows: TGTGCCAGCAGCTTGGACAGGAACACTGAAGCTTTCTTT. It is translated as CASSLDRNTEAFF.

This clone was recorded only once. This chain connects TRBV2 to TRBJ1-2; TRBD1 is a possible D gene (6 bases). CDR3 length: 12 residues. Germline V CDR1 and CDR2: SNHLY, FYNNEI. Trimming took 6 bases from V and 2 from J, leaving 7 bases between them. CDR3: CASSGQNYGYTF. CDR3 nucleotides: TGTGCCAGCAGCGGACAGAACTATGGCTACACCTTC.

CDR3 loop: CASSSGGASEQYF. DNA for the CDR3: TGCGCCAGCAGTTCAGGGGGCGCGAGCGAGCAGTACTTC. The chain uses TRBV10-1 and TRBJ2-7; 8 bases are shared with TRBD1. Germline values: CDR1 WNHNN, CDR2 SYGVQD (reference sequence). This CDR3 spans 13 amino acids. Losses at the gene ends were 5 bases for V and 6 bases for J; bases not matched to a gene: 6.

The chain couples TRBV28 to TRBJ1-4; tentative D call: TRBD1 (6 bases). Per the germline V gene, CDR1 is MDHEN and CDR2 is SYDVKM. Trimming left V 2 bases short and J 13 bases short, with 20 bases between. The CDR3 is 15 amino acids. The DNA of the CDR3 is TGTGCCAGCAGTTTAAAAGGGGGACCTCCGGGGGGACTGTTTTTT. This encodes CASSLKGGPPGGLFF.

The genes are TRBV19 and TRBJ1-2; a possible D gene is TRBD1 (5 bases). The CDR3 has 16 residues. Trimming removed 5 bases at V and 3 bases at J, with 19 bases between. The germline CDR1 and CDR2 sequences are LNHDA and SQIVND (reference sequence). The CDR3 loop is CASSPGGSGAYYGYTF. CDR3 coding DNA: TGTGCCAGTAGTCCCGGGGGATCCGGGGCCTACTATGGCTACACCTTC.

The chain uses TRBV7-2 and TRBJ1-2, with 7 bases matching TRBD1. The V segment lost 5 bases and the J segment 4 bases; nucleotides outside the gene matches: 7. The CDR3 consists of 14 residues. Germline V gives CDR1 SGHTA, CDR2 FQGNSA. CDR3 protein: CASSRQTGTYGYTF. Here the CDR3 DNA reads TGTGCCAGCAGCCGGCAGACAGGGACCTATGGCTACACCTTC.

Of note for this clone: Relative to the germline gene, one junction end is altered; a read error may explain this. The CDR3 here is CASSPTGVKTEAFF. The CDR3 DNA reads as TGTGCCAGCTCACCTACAGGGGTGAAAACTGAAGCTTTCTTT. The chain has TRBV18 and TRBJ1-1; 7 nucleotides line up with TRBD1. The CDR3 runs 14 residues. Germline V gives CDR1 KGHSH, CDR2 LQKENI.

The J gene is TRBJ1-4, the V gene TRBV6-6; D uncertain. CDR1 MNHNY and CDR2 SVGAGI come from the germline V gene (reference sequence). This CDR3 contains 14 residues. Trimming shortened V by 7 bases and J by 0 bases, and 9 bases separated the two germline ends. The CDR3 DNA reads as TGTGCCAGCACCCCGTCTGCAACTAATGAAAAACTGTTTTTT. This sequence encodes CASTPSATNEKLFF.

This chain joins TRBV11-2 and TRBJ2-5; 8 nucleotides align to TRBD1. V lost 5 bases, J lost 4 bases, and 9 bases stayed unmatched. The germline CDR1 and CDR2 sequences are SGHAT and FQNNGV. This CDR3 is built from 15 residues. The CDR3 DNA follows: TGTGCCAGCAGCCCCCCAGGGGGCGGAGGAGAGACCCAGTACTTC. This translates into CASSPPGGGGETQYF.

V is TRBV19 and J is TRBJ2-1; D is perhaps TRBD1 (6 bases). Germline V gene sequence: CDR1 LNHDA, CDR2 SQIVND (reference sequence). V lost 4 bases and J lost 5, with 12 bases in between. The CDR3 runs 14 residues. The chain's CDR3 is CASSTGVPNNEQFF. CDR3 nucleotide sequence: TGTGCCAGTAGTACAGGGGTACCTAACAATGAGCAGTTCTTC.

The CDR3 here is CASRSNRKNEQFF. DNA for the CDR3: TGCGCCAGCAGATCAAACAGGAAAAATGAGCAGTTCTTC. The chain links TRBV4-1 to TRBJ2-1; D possibly corresponds to TRBD1 (5 bases). The length of the CDR3 is 13 residues. The germline V gene encodes CDR1 MGHRA and CDR2 YSYEKL. V lost 6 bases to trimming and J lost 7 bases, with 13 bases between them.

The chain is built from TRBV11-3 and TRBJ2-7, with D perhaps matching TRBD2 (5 bases). The CDR3 contains 15 residues. CDR1 and CDR2 from the germline V gene are SGHNT and YENEEA. The V gene lost 0 bases and the J gene lost 3 bases, with 12 bases spanning the gap. CDR3 sequence reads: CASSLESGTYYEQYF. The CDR3 DNA follows: TGTGCCAGCAGCTTAGAGTCGGGAACTTACTACGAGCAGTACTTC.

The chain links TRBV5-4 to TRBJ2-3; 9 nucleotides align to TRBD2. The V gene's germline CDR1 is SGHNT and CDR2 YYREEE (reference sequence). The length of the CDR3 is 17 residues. J lost 1 base, V lost 0 bases, and 6 bases had no gene match. The CDR3 here is CASSLGALAGGTDTQYF. The CDR3 coding sequence is TGTGCCAGCAGCTTGGGAGCCTTAGCGGGGGGCACAGATACGCAGTATTTT.

CDR3 bases: TGTGCCAGCAGCCAAGATGTCCCTACCTACGAGCAGTACTTC. Amino acid sequence: CASSQDVPTYEQYF. The rearrangement links TRBV14 to TRBJ2-7; D is unresolved. There are 14 residues in the CDR3. The V gene lost 0 bases and the J gene lost 2 bases, with 8 bases spanning the gap. From germline, CDR1 is SGHDN and CDR2 FVKESK.

J is TRBJ1-3 and V is TRBV28; 7 nucleotides match TRBD1. The CDR3 length is 15 residues. Germline loops: CDR1 MDHEN, CDR2 SYDVKM. V trimming: 2 bases; J trimming: 6 bases; junction bases outside the gene matches: 7. The CDR3: CASSLPGDRQNTIYF. The CDR3 DNA is TGTGCCAGCAGTTTACCAGGGGACAGACAAAACACCATATATTTT.

The gene calls are TRBV11-2 and TRBJ2-1; 11 bases line up with TRBD1. V dropped 5 bases and J dropped 8; count of bases not matched to a gene: 14. Germline V lookup: CDR1 SGHAT, CDR2 FQNNGV. CDR3 length: 17 residues. The CDR3 protein is CASSTGTGGRWEDEQFF. In DNA, the CDR3 is TGTGCCAGCAGCACAGGGACAGGGGGTCGATGGGAAGATGAGCAGTTCTTC. The whole variable domain, remainder taken from reference TRBV11-2 and TRBJ2-1, is EAGVAQSPRYKIIEKRQSVAFWCNPISGHATLYWYQQILGQGPKLLIQFQNNGVVDDSQLPKDRFSAERLKGVDSTLKIQPAKLEDSAVYLCASSTGTGGRWEDEQFFGPGTRLTVL.

This clone has only a few counts. The V call is TRBV15, the J call TRBJ2-7; D gene unclear. V was trimmed by 2 bases and J by 1 base, leaving 9 bases between them. The germline V gene has CDR1 LNHNV and CDR2 YYDKDF (reference sequence). CDR3 length: 14 amino acids. CDR3 amino acids: CATSRTSSSYEQYF. The CDR3 bases are TGTGCCACCAGCAGAACGAGTAGTTCCTACGAGCAGTACTTC.

The chain carries TRBV29-1 and TRBJ1-1; the match to TRBD1 covers 9 bases. The germline V gene encodes CDR1 SQVTM and CDR2 ANQGSEA. V gave up 6 bases and J gave up 0 bases; unmatched junction bases: 8. The CDR3 covers 15 residues. The CDR3 protein is CSVRPGTGLNTEAFF. CDR3 nucleotides: TGCAGCGTCCGTCCCGGGACAGGGTTGAACACTGAAGCTTTCTTT.

The V gene is TRBV5-1, the J gene TRBJ2-5; 8 bases are shared with TRBD2. This CDR3 has 16 amino acids. The V gene end was trimmed by 4 bases and the J gene end by 7 bases; junction bases not matched to a gene: 15. CDR1 is SGHRS, CDR2 YFSETQ, per germline. This CDR3 is CASSPGAGERSGTQYF. The CDR3 nucleotides read TGCGCCAGCAGCCCGGGAGCGGGGGAGCGCAGCGGGACCCAGTACTTC. Combining the CDR3 with reference TRBV5-1 and TRBJ2-5 gives the whole variable domain KAGVTQTPRYLIKTRGQQVTLSCSPISGHRSVSWYQQTPGQGLQFLFEYFSETQRNKGNFPGRFSGRQFSNSRSEMNVSTLELGDSALYLCASSPGAGERSGTQYFGPGTRLLVL.

CDR3 in amino acids: CASSLSGQGGYTF. CDR3 bases: TGTGCCAGCAGCTTATCCGGACAGGGTGGTTACACCTTC. The chain employs TRBV7-9 and TRBJ1-2, with 8 bases aligning to TRBD1. Germline-derived CDR1 and CDR2 are SEHNR and FQNEAQ (reference sequence). The CDR3 spans 13 residues. With 2 bases clipped from V and 11 bases from J, the junction kept 7 bases outside the gene matches.

The CDR3 loop reads CASSLEGNQETQYF. The DNA for the CDR3 is TGTGCCAGCAGCTTGGAGGGGAACCAAGAGACCCAGTACTTC. The chain uses TRBV5-8 and TRBJ2-5; possibly TRBD1 for D (5 bases). Trimming took 0 bases from V and 0 from J, leaving 6 bases between them. This CDR3 is 14 amino acids long. The germline CDR1 and CDR2 sequences are SGHTS and YDEGEE.

The rearrangement links TRBV3-1 (or the pseudogene TRBV3-2) to TRBJ2-1, with D possibly matching TRBD2 (6 bases). V was pared by 1 base and J by 10 bases, with 20 bases between. The CDR3 is made up of 16 amino acids. CDR1 and CDR2 (germline): LGHDT, YNNKEL (reference sequence). The CDR3 DNA is TGTGCCAGCAGCCAAGGTGTTAGCGGAGGTATTGCCGAGCAGTTCTTC. Translating it yields CASSQGVSGGIAEQFF.

V gene TRBV7-2 combines with J gene TRBJ2-7; 9 nucleotides align to TRBD1. Germline CDR1 and CDR2: SGHTA and FQGNSA. The CDR3 is made up of 16 amino acids. Losses at the gene ends were 1 base for V and 8 bases for J; bases not matched to a gene: 12. The CDR3 nucleotides are TGTGCCAGCAGCTTAGTATCGGGGACAGGGCCCTCGCAGCAGTACTTC. As protein: CASSLVSGTGPSQQYF.

The chain couples TRBV19 to TRBJ1-5; D remains ambiguous. The CDR3 has 14 amino acids. The ends were cut back, 8 bases at V and 0 bases at J, with 11 bases in the middle. Germline V gene lookup returns CDR1 LNHDA and CDR2 SQIVND (reference sequence). In nucleotides, the CDR3 is TGTGCCAGTGGATACGCGGGTAGCAATCAGCCCCAGCATTTT. The encoded protein is CASGYAGSNQPQHF.

This chain joins TRBV4-3 and TRBJ2-1; D gene ambiguous. V was clipped by 1 base and J by 7 bases, with 8 bases between them. Germline CDR1 reads LGHNA; CDR2 reads YSLEER. CDR3 length: 13 amino acids. The CDR3: CASSQVGLNEQFF. In DNA form, the CDR3 reads TGCGCCAGCAGCCAAGTCGGTCTAAATGAGCAGTTCTTC.

The table lists this clone with a count of one. The rearrangement joins TRBV4-1 to TRBJ2-5, with 7 bases fitting TRBD1. V shed 1 base, J shed 1 base, and the junction held 15 bases outside the gene matches. Germline V lookup: CDR1 MGHRA, CDR2 YSYEKL. The CDR3 consists of 19 residues. The CDR3 DNA reads TGCGCCAGCAGCCAAGGTTGGGGGTTTTGGGACAGTACCCAAGAGACCCAGTACTTC. Its protein product is CASSQGWGFWDSTQETQYF.

This clone has only one observation. V usage is TRBV6-6 and J usage is TRBJ2-3; TRBD2 agrees at 11 bases. The CDR3 is 16 residues long. Trimming took 6 bases from V and 2 from J; bases not matched to a gene: 7. From germline, CDR1 is MNHNY and CDR2 SVGAGI (reference sequence). The DNA of the CDR3 is TGTGCCAGCAGATTCGGACTAGCGGGCCACACAGATACGCAGTATTTT. Amino acid sequence: CASRFGLAGHTDTQYF.